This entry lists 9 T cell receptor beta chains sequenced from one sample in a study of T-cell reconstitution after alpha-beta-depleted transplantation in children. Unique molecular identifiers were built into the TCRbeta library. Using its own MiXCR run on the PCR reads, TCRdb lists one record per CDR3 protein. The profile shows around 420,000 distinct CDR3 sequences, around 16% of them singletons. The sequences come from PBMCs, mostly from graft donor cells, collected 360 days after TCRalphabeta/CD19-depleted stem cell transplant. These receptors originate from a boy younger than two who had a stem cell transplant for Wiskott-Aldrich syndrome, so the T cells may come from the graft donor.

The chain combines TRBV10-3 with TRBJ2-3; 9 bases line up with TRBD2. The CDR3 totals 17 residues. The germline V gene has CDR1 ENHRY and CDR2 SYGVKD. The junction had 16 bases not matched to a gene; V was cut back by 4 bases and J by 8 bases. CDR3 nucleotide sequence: TGTGCCATCAGTGGCCAGCGGGGACTAGCCCGGGAGGGTACGCAGTATTTT. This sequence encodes CAISGQRGLAREGTQYF.

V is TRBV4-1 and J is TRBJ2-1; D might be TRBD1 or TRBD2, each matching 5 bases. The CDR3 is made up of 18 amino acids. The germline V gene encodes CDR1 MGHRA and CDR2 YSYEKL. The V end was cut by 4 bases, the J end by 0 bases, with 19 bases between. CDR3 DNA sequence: TGCGCCAGCAGCCCACCCGGGGCTACTAGACGCTCCTACAATGAGCAGTTCTTC. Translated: CASSPPGATRRSYNEQFF.

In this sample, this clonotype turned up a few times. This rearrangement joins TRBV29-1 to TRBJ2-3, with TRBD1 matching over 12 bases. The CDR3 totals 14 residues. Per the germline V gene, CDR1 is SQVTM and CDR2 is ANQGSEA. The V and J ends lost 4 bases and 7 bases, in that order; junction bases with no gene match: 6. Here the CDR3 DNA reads TGCAGCGTTGCTCCGGGACAGGGGGCAAATACGCAGTATTTT. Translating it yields CSVAPGQGANTQYF.

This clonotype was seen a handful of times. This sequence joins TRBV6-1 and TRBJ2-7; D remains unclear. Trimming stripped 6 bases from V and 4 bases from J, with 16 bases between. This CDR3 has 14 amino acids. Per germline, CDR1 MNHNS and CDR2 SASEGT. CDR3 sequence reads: CASSPSIGYYEQYF. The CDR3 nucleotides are TGTGCCAGCAGCCCCTCGATCGGGTATTACGAGCAGTACTTC.

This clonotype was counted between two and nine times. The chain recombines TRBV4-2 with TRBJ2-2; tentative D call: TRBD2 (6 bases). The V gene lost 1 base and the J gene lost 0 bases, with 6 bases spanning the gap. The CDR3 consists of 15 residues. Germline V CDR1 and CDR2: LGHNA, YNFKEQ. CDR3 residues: CASSQAGANTGELFF. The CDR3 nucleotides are TGTGCCAGCAGCCAAGCGGGGGCGAACACCGGGGAGCTGTTTTTT.

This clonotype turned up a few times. CDR3 amino acids: CSARVVTGTASYEQYF. CDR3 bases: TGCAGTGCTAGAGTAGTAACCGGGACAGCTTCCTACGAGCAGTACTTC. The chain combines TRBV20-1 with TRBJ2-7; 7 nucleotides line up with TRBD1. This CDR3 contains 16 residues. Germline values: CDR1 DFQATT, CDR2 SNEGSKA (reference sequence). V lost 1 base to trimming and J lost 1 base; unmatched junction nucleotides: 10.

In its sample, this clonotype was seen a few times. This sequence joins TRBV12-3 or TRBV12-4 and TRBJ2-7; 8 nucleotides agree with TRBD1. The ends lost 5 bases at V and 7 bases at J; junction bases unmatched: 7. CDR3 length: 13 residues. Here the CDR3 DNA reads TGTGCCAGCAGTCGGAGGACAGGGCGGGAGCAGTACTTC. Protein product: CASSRRTGREQYF.

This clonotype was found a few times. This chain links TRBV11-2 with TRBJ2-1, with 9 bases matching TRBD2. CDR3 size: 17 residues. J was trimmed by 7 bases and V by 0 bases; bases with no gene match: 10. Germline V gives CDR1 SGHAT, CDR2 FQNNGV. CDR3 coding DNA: TGTGCCAGCAGCTTAGATTTGCGGGAGGGCCTTTGGAATGAGCAGTTCTTC. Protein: CASSLDLREGLWNEQFF.

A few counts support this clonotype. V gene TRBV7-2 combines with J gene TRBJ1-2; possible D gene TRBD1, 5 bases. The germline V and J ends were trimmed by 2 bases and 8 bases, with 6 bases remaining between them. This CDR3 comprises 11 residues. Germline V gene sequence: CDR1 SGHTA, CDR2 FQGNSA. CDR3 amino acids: CASSLRDGYTF. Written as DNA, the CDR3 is TGTGCCAGCAGCTTAAGGGACGGCTACACCTTC.